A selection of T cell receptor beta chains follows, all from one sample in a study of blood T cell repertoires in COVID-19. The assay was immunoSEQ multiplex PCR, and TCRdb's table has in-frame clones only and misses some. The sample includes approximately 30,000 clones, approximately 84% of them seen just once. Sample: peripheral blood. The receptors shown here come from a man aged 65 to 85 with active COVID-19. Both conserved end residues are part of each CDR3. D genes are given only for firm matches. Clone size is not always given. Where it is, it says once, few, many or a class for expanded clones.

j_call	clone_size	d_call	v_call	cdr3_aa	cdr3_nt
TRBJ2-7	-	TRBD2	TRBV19	CASSLGLADEQYF	TGTGCCAGTAGTCTGGGACTAGCGGACGAGCAGTACTTC
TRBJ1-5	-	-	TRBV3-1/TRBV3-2	CASSQEPNQPQHF	TGTGCCAGCAGCCAGGAGCCCAATCAGCCCCAGCATTTT
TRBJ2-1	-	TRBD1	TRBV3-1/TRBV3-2	CASSLTGQGGEQFF	TGTGCCAGCAGCCTGACGGGACAGGGCGGTGAGCAGTTCTTC
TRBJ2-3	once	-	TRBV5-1	CASSSGGLAGTDTQYF	TGCGCCAGCAGCTCCGGGGGACTGGCTGGCACAGATACGCAGTATTTT
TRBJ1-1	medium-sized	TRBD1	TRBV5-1	CASSSGTGVTEAFF	TGCGCCAGCAGCTCCGGGACAGGGGTCACTGAAGCTTTCTTT
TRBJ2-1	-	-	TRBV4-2	CASSFALGEYNEQFF	TGTGCCAGCAGTTTCGCCCTAGGGGAATACAATGAGCAGTTCTTC
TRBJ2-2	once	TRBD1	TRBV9	CASSFGTGSTGELFF	TGTGCCAGCAGCTTCGGGACAGGGTCGACCGGGGAGCTGTTTTTT
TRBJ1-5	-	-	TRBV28	CASNRDNNQPQHF	TGTGCCAGCAACCGGGACAACAATCAGCCCCAGCATTTT
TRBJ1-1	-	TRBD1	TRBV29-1	CSASGDRGGMNTEAFF	TGCAGCGCGTCTGGGGACAGGGGAGGAATGAACACTGAAGCTTTCTTT
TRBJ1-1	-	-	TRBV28	CASSFLTWGDTEAFF	TGTGCCAGCAGTTTCTTAACGTGGGGGGACACTGAAGCTTTCTTT